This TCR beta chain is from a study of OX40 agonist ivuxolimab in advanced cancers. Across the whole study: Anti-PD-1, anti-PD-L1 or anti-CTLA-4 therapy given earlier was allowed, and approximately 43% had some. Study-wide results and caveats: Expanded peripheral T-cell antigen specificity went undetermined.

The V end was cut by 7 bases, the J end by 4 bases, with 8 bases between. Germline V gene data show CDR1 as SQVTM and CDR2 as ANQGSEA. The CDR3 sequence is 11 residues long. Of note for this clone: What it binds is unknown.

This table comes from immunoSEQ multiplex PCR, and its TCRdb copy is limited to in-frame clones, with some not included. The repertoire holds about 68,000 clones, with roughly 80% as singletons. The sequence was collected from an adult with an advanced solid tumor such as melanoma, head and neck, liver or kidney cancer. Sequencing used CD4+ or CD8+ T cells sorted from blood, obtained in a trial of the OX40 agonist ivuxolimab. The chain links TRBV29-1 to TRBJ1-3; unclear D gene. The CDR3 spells CSAKTGNTIYF. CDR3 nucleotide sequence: TGCAGCGCTAAAACAGGAAACACCATATATTTT.